Below, one TCR beta chain is given with its context. The antigen is not known. The entry originates in a study of T cell repertoires in cytomegalovirus infection. Study-level background: An indication of both CMV infection and matching HLA type came from public TCR beta signatures. Study observations and caveats: The ex vivo response was dominated by HLA-C-restricted CMV-specific TCR beta clonotypes. Individuals carrying CMV plus the relevant HLA were identified by cumulative frequency of public TCR beta families.

MiXCR, run by TCRdb on the reads, gives a single entry per CDR3 protein. The sample holds roughly 68,000 distinct CDR3 sequences; under 25% are singletons and the top ten take around three quarters. The CDR3 is made up of 14 amino acids. The germline V gene has CDR1 SNHLY and CDR2 FYNNEI. V was trimmed by 2 bases and J by 0 bases, leaving 7 bases between them. Sequenced material: PBMCs, sequenced either directly or after in vitro stimulation (not recorded which). The chain uses TRBV2 and TRBJ1-1; D not resolved. This clonotype was sampled from a human donor in good health (CMV status not recorded). Some clones in this sample may be carry-over from other donors' samples. This CDR3 reads CASSELGVNTEAFF. The CDR3 bases are TGTGCCAGCAGTGAACTCGGGGTGAACACTGAAGCTTTCTTT.